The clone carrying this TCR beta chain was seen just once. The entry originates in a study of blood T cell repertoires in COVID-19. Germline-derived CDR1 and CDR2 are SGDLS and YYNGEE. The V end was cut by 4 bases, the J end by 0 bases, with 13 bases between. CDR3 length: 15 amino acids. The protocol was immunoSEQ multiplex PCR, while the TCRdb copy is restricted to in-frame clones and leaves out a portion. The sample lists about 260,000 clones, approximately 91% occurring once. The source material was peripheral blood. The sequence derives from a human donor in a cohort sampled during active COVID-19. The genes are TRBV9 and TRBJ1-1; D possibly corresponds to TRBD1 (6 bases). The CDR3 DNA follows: TGTGCCAGCAGCCACGGAACAGGGATGAACACTGAAGCTTTCTTT. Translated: CASSHGTGMNTEAFF.